Presented here are 32 T cell receptor beta chains from one specimen sequenced in a study of graft-versus-host responses after intestinal transplantation. Clones were read by immunoSEQ multiplex PCR, and TCRdb kept only the in-frame ones, dropping some. The sample shows about 71,000 clones, approximately 94% of them seen only once. These receptors are not linked to any known antigen. The source was unstimulated CD8+ T cells sorted from spleen or lymph node cells, collected before intestinal transplant. The receptor set was obtained from a human donor who received an intestinal transplant.

The chain is built from TRBV11-2 and TRBJ2-7; D possibly corresponds to TRBD2 (5 bases). The V gene lost 1 base and the J gene lost 2 bases, with 9 bases spanning the gap. Germline V CDR1 and CDR2: SGHAT, FQNNGV. The CDR3 has 14 amino acids. The CDR3 DNA reads as TGTGCCAGCAGCTTAGGAGGGTCCACCTACGAGCAGTACTTC. Translation: CASSLGGSTYEQYF.

The chain uses TRBV9 and TRBJ2-1, with 12 bases fitting TRBD2. In germline, CDR1 is SGDLS, CDR2 YYNGEE. This CDR3 has 14 amino acids. With 5 bases clipped from V and 8 bases from J, the junction kept 5 bases outside the gene matches. CDR3 residues: CASRGTSGSHEQFF. The CDR3 coding sequence is TGTGCCAGCAGGGGGACTAGCGGGTCCCATGAGCAGTTCTTC.

The genes are TRBV5-1 and TRBJ2-1, with TRBD2 identical over 7 bases. The V segment lost 0 bases and the J segment 0 bases; nucleotides outside the gene matches: 0. This CDR3 comprises 15 residues. Germline-derived CDR1 and CDR2 are SGHRS and YFSETQ. In DNA form, the CDR3 reads TGCGCCAGCAGCTTGGGCGGGAGCTCCTACAATGAGCAGTTCTTC. Translating gives CASSLGGSSYNEQFF.

This chain links TRBV27 with TRBJ2-7; tentative D call: TRBD2 (6 bases). The ends were cut back, 5 bases at V and 6 bases at J, with 11 bases in the middle. The CDR3 totals 12 residues. The germline gives CDR1 MNHEY, CDR2 SMNVEV (reference sequence). The CDR3: CASSDSGFEQYF. In DNA form, the CDR3 reads TGTGCCAGCAGTGATAGCGGTTTCGAGCAGTACTTC.

This sequence joins TRBV19 and TRBJ2-7, with 8 nucleotides matching TRBD1. The CDR3 extends over 13 amino acids. With V trimmed by 3 bases and J by 6 bases, 4 bases remained unmatched. Germline CDR1 reads LNHDA; CDR2 reads SQIVND (reference sequence). CDR3 DNA sequence: TGTGCCAGTAGTATGACAGGGGTGGGCGAGCAGTACTTC. This sequence encodes CASSMTGVGEQYF.

This rearrangement joins TRBV7-6 to TRBJ2-1; maybe TRBD2 (5 bases). The germline V gene has CDR1 SGHVS and CDR2 FNYEAQ. The germline V and J ends were trimmed by 3 bases and 0 bases, with 15 bases remaining between them. The CDR3 has 17 residues. CDR3 sequence (DNA): TGTGCCAGCAGCTTCGTCATCGCGAGCGGCTCCTACAATGAGCAGTTCTTC. Protein: CASSFVIASGSYNEQFF.

The chain uses TRBV6-5 and TRBJ2-7; 7 bases fit TRBD1. This CDR3 region has 13 residues. Trimming removed 7 bases from V and 2 bases from J; junction bases left unmatched: 5. Germline CDR1 and CDR2: MNHEY and SVGAGI. The CDR3 loop is CASIGTATYEQYF. As DNA, the CDR3 is TGTGCCAGCATTGGGACAGCGACCTACGAGCAGTACTTC.

J is TRBJ1-2 and V is TRBV6-5, with 11 nucleotides matching TRBD1. CDR1 and CDR2 (germline): MNHEY, SVGAGI. There are 15 residues in the CDR3. The ends lost 5 bases at V and 4 bases at J; junction bases unmatched: 6. For the CDR3, the DNA is TGTGCCAGCAGTCCAGGACAGGGGGCAGGCTATGGCTACACCTTC. It codes for CASSPGQGAGYGYTF.

The chain links TRBV7-9 to TRBJ1-4; D gene ambiguous. The germline CDR1 and CDR2 sequences are SEHNR and FQNEAQ (reference sequence). V lost 5 bases and J 7 bases, leaving 11 bases between the germline ends. There are 13 residues in the CDR3. The CDR3: CASSQKGVEKLFF. CDR3 DNA sequence: TGTGCCAGCAGCCAAAAGGGTGTTGAAAAACTGTTTTTT.

The rearrangement links TRBV18 to TRBJ2-7, with D perhaps matching TRBD1 (5 bases). Germline V gene sequence: CDR1 KGHSH, CDR2 LQKENI. V gave up 3 bases and J gave up 3 bases, with 15 bases separating them. This CDR3 is built from 15 residues. CDR3 DNA sequence: TGTGCCAGCTCACCTTGGCAGGGTGTGTTCTACGAGCAGTACTTC. Amino acid sequence: CASSPWQGVFYEQYF.

Regarding this clone: The junction departs from the called germline gene at one end, perhaps through a read error. The J gene is TRBJ2-7, the V gene TRBV7-9; D not resolved. The CDR3 runs 12 residues. The germline V gene has CDR1 SEHNR and CDR2 FQNEAQ (reference sequence). The CDR3 DNA sequence: TGTGCCAGTAGCTCAAGGACGAACGAACAGTACTTC. Amino acids: CASSSRTNEQYF.

The chain recombines TRBV27 with TRBJ2-7; D gene uncertain. Germline V gene data show CDR1 as MNHEY and CDR2 as SMNVEV (reference sequence). With 3 bases removed from V and 2 bases from J, the gap between germline ends came to 8 bases. The CDR3 contains 13 residues. The CDR3 nucleotides are TGTGCCAGCAGTTTCTCCGGACCCTACGAGCAGTACTTC. Protein sequence: CASSFSGPYEQYF.

The V gene is TRBV13, the J gene TRBJ2-5; 12 bases match TRBD2. CDR3 length: 15 amino acids. The germline gives CDR1 PRHDT, CDR2 FYEKMQ (reference sequence). V shed 5 bases and J 3 bases; nucleotides not matched to a gene: 4. CDR3 region: CASSPGLAGKETQYF. The CDR3 nucleotides are TGTGCCAGCAGCCCGGGACTAGCGGGCAAAGAGACCCAGTACTTC.

This chain links TRBV27 with TRBJ1-3; D ambiguous. The germline V gene encodes CDR1 MNHEY and CDR2 SMNVEV (reference sequence). The CDR3 runs to 13 residues. Trimming stripped 2 bases from V and 4 bases from J, with 6 bases between. CDR3 nucleotides: TGTGCCAGCAGTTTAAATGTGGGAAACACCATATATTTT. Its protein is CASSLNVGNTIYF.

The chain couples TRBV6-5 to TRBJ2-7; 9 bases map to TRBD1. The germline V gene encodes CDR1 MNHEY and CDR2 SVGAGI. The CDR3 contains 15 residues. With V trimmed by 6 bases and J by 2 bases, 8 bases remained unmatched. CDR3 in DNA: TGTGCCAGCAGAAGACAGGGGGTCGGCGCCTACGAGCAGTACTTC. Protein: CASRRQGVGAYEQYF.

J is TRBJ2-7 and V is TRBV5-4; the D is unclear. The V gene lost 1 base and the J gene lost 3 bases, with 8 bases spanning the gap. Germline V gene data show CDR1 as SGHNT and CDR2 as YYREEE (reference sequence). CDR3 size: 13 residues. CDR3 loop: CASSLYESYEQYF. The DNA of the CDR3 is TGTGCCAGCAGCTTGTACGAGAGCTACGAGCAGTACTTC.

This chain uses TRBV7-9 with TRBJ2-1; 10 nucleotides line up with TRBD1. V shed 5 bases and J 5 bases; nucleotides not matched to a gene: 12. The CDR3 is made up of 17 amino acids. Per the germline V gene, CDR1 is SEHNR and CDR2 is FQNEAQ (reference sequence). Written as DNA, the CDR3 is TGTGCCAGCAGCCCGGCCCCGGGACAGGGGTTGCACAATGAGCAGTTCTTC. Translating it yields CASSPAPGQGLHNEQFF.

The chain couples TRBV27 to TRBJ1-1; D not certain. Germline loops: CDR1 MNHEY, CDR2 SMNVEV (reference sequence). CDR3 size: 14 residues. The V end was cut by 4 bases, the J end by 6 bases, with 15 bases between. This CDR3 is CASSSPAPPPEAFF. DNA for the CDR3: TGTGCCAGCAGTTCACCCGCCCCACCCCCTGAAGCTTTCTTT.

This chain links TRBV21-1 with TRBJ2-5. TRBV21-1 is classified as a pseudogene. The CDR3 covers 19 residues. The CDR3 DNA reads TGTGCCAGCAATCAACTCAACGCAGTTAACCCCTCCAGAAAAGAGACCCAGTACTTC. Its protein product is CASNQLNAVNPSRKETQYF.

This clone was counted a single time. J is TRBJ2-7 and V is TRBV28, with D possibly TRBD1 on 5 matching bases. The germline V and J ends were trimmed by 3 bases and 1 base, with 19 bases remaining between them. The V gene's germline CDR1 is MDHEN and CDR2 SYDVKM. The CDR3 is 17 amino acids. CDR3 DNA sequence: TGTGCCAGCAGTTTCAAGGCCCAGGGCGCCGGTTCCTACGAGCAGTACTTC. This translates into CASSFKAQGAGSYEQYF.

This clone was counted once. The chain employs TRBV5-4 and TRBJ2-3, with 9 bases matching TRBD2. The V gene end was trimmed by 0 bases and the J gene end by 5 bases; junction bases not matched to a gene: 1. Germline V gene data show CDR1 as SGHNT and CDR2 as YYREEE (reference sequence). The CDR3 covers 14 residues. CDR3 DNA: TGTGCCAGCAGCTTGGGGCGGGAGGGAGATACGCAGTATTTT. It codes for CASSLGREGDTQYF.

The chain couples TRBV7-9 to TRBJ2-7, with TRBD2 matching over 9 bases. The CDR3 consists of 15 residues. Germline assignment: CDR1 SEHNR and CDR2 FQNEAQ (reference sequence). Trimming at V came to 6 bases and at J to 7 bases, leaving 13 bases not matched to a gene. Here the CDR3 DNA reads TGTGCCAGCAGGAATCAGGTAGCGGGAGAGTGGGAGCAGTACTTC. Translation: CASRNQVAGEWEQYF.

The rearrangement joins TRBV2 to TRBJ1-1; perhaps TRBD1 as D (5 bases). V was trimmed by 3 bases and J by 0 bases, leaving 11 bases between them. Germline CDR1 SNHLY, CDR2 FYNNEI. CDR3 size: 15 residues. The CDR3: CASSDKGGVNTEAFF. CDR3 sequence (DNA): TGTGCCAGCAGTGATAAAGGAGGGGTGAACACTGAAGCTTTCTTT.

This chain joins TRBV13 and TRBJ2-3, with 9 bases identical to TRBD2. The CDR3 is 16 amino acids. J gave up 11 bases and V 6 bases, and 18 bases lay outside the gene matches. The germline V gene encodes CDR1 PRHDT and CDR2 FYEKMQ (reference sequence). CDR3 region: CASSSGREGPRYVQYF. Written as DNA, the CDR3 is TGTGCCAGCAGTTCGGGGCGGGAGGGCCCTCGTTATGTGCAGTATTTT. The variable domain in full, completed from reference TRBV13 and TRBJ2-3, reads AAGVIQSPRHLIKEKRETATLKCYPIPRHDTVYWYQQGPGQDPQFLISFYEKMQSDKGSIPDRFSAQQFSDYHSELNMSSLELGDSALYFCASSSGREGPRYVQYFGPGTRLTVL.

The chain has TRBV7-9 and TRBJ2-1; 10 bases line up with TRBD2. The V and J ends lost 7 bases and 4 bases, in that order; junction bases with no gene match: 4. In germline, CDR1 is SEHNR, CDR2 FQNEAQ (reference sequence). The CDR3 is made up of 14 amino acids. CDR3 amino acids: CASTRTSGYNEQFF. CDR3 nucleotide sequence: TGTGCCAGCACCCGGACTAGCGGTTACAATGAGCAGTTCTTC.

This chain links TRBV7-9 with TRBJ1-6, with a possible D match to TRBD1 (5 bases). Between the trimmed V and J ends, which lost 6 bases and 6 bases, there was a span of 15 bases. CDR3 length equals 15 residues. Germline CDR1 reads SEHNR; CDR2 reads FQNEAQ (reference sequence). This chain's CDR3 is CASRAAGTTNSPLHF. For the CDR3, the DNA is TGTGCCAGCAGGGCTGCCGGGACGACTAATTCACCCCTCCACTTT.

This chain connects TRBV6-5 to TRBJ1-5; the D gene is possibly TRBD1 (5 bases). Germline lookup yields CDR1 MNHEY and CDR2 SVGAGI. Trimming took off 6 bases at V and 7 bases at J, with 16 bases between the two ends. CDR3 length: 14 residues. The CDR3 is CASRSLGLGQPQHF. For the CDR3, the DNA is TGTGCCAGCAGGAGTTTGGGGCTGGGGCAGCCCCAGCATTTT.

The chain recombines TRBV7-8 with TRBJ2-1; 9 bases match TRBD2. V shed 3 bases and J 8 bases; nucleotides not matched to a gene: 11. Per germline, CDR1 SGHVS and CDR2 FQNEAQ. The CDR3 is 16 amino acids. CDR3: CASSFLAGGPSDEQFF. CDR3 nucleotides: TGTGCCAGCAGCTTCCTGGCGGGAGGGCCCTCGGATGAGCAGTTCTTC. Using reference TRBV7-8 and TRBJ2-1 for the parts outside the CDR3, the full variable domain is GAGVSQSPRYKVAKRGQDVALRCDPISGHVSLFWYQQALGQGPEFLTYFQNEAQLDKSGLPSDRFFAERPEGSVSTLKIQRTQQEDSAVYLCASSFLAGGPSDEQFFGPGTRLTVL.

This clone has only a few counts. V is TRBV10-3 and J is TRBJ2-1, with D perhaps TRBD1 (6 bases). The V gene's germline CDR1 is ENHRY and CDR2 SYGVKD. Trimming took 9 bases from V and 6 from J, leaving 18 bases between them. The CDR3 length is 14 residues. This CDR3 is CAIAQVGAFNEQFF. For the CDR3, the DNA is TGTGCCATTGCCCAGGTGGGGGCTTTCAATGAGCAGTTCTTC.

This chain links TRBV4-1 with TRBJ2-7; 11 bases are a match to TRBD2. There are 17 residues in the CDR3. The germline V gene encodes CDR1 MGHRA and CDR2 YSYEKL. Unmatched junction bases numbered 7, after V lost 1 base and J lost 2 bases. CDR3 residues: CASSQALGTSGTYEQYF. The CDR3 nucleotides read TGCGCCAGCAGCCAAGCCCTCGGGACTAGCGGAACCTACGAGCAGTACTTC.

This chain uses TRBV4-1 with TRBJ1-6, with 8 bases aligning to TRBD1. The germline V gene has CDR1 MGHRA and CDR2 YSYEKL. V was clipped by 3 bases and J by 0 bases; unmatched bases: 7. There are 18 residues in the CDR3. Here the CDR3 DNA reads TGCGCCAGCAGCCATTGGACAGGGCCGAGCTCCTATAATTCACCCCTCCACTTT. Protein: CASSHWTGPSSYNSPLHF.

CDR3 in DNA: TGTGCCAGCAGTTACGGGGGAGTATGGGCAGATACGCAGTATTTT. Amino acid sequence: CASSYGGVWADTQYF. The chain carries TRBV6-5 and TRBJ2-3; possibly TRBD1 or TRBD2 for D (5 bases each). The germline gives CDR1 MNHEY, CDR2 SVGAGI. This CDR3 comprises 15 residues. Trimming took 2 bases from V and 4 from J, leaving 13 bases between them.